This T cell receptor (beta chain) was found in a study of graft-versus-host responses after intestinal transplantation. General observations from the study: Peak circulating GvH clone levels tracked with early post-transplant HvG declines. High graft-versus-host to host-versus-graft clonal ratios were seen in allografts of patients with graft-donor T cell macrochimerism. Analysis identified GvH clones in recipient marrow, with some appearing first in ileum or blood.

Note on this clone: Its matching antigen is unknown.

Here immunoSEQ multiplex PCR was the method, and the copy in TCRdb shows in-frame clones only, minus some. Among 39,000 or so clones listed, 93% were seen once. CDR1 is MNHEY and CDR2 is SMNVEV in the germline V gene (reference sequence). The CDR3 has 16 amino acids. The V end lost 0 bases, the J end lost 0 bases, and 9 bases lay between the germline ends. V usage is TRBV27 and J usage is TRBJ2-1; D is unclear. This receptor was obtained from a human donor who was the organ donor for an intestinal transplant. The specimen was unstimulated CD8+ T cells sorted from spleen or lymph node cells, collected before transplant. As DNA, the CDR3 is TGTGCCAGCAGTTTATCATGGGTTAGCTCCTACAATGAGCAGTTCTTC. Protein product: CASSLSWVSSYNEQFF.